This paragraph covers one T cell receptor beta chain sequence. Its antigen remains unknown. This entry comes from a study of T-cell memory formation after mild COVID-19. About the study: The two donors had largely donor-specific TCR clusters. Study findings and constraints: Some clones that responded were present in memory (sampled pre-infection), which suggests cross-reactive memory joined. Contracting clones from day 15 to 85 had balanced CD4/CD8; later expanders favoured CD4+.

TCRdb used MiXCR to reprocess the 5' RACE reads, holding one entry per CDR3 protein. The sample carries hundreds of thousands of distinct CDR3 sequences, over 15% recorded once. The V gene's germline CDR1 is SGHTA and CDR2 FQGTGA. The CDR3 is made up of 16 amino acids. V gave up 4 bases and J gave up 5 bases; unmatched junction bases: 9. The material sequenced was PBMCs or a T cell subset sorted from them (not recorded which). V and J are TRBV7-3 and TRBJ2-4; 9 bases map to TRBD1. This clonotype originated in an adult woman who had mild COVID-19 (a few samples of this study predate the infection). Cell type and time point are not known. The CDR3 loop reads CASSSYVGTGQNIQYF. CDR3 DNA sequence: TGTGCCAGCAGCTCCTACGTCGGGACAGGGCAAAACATTCAGTACTTC.